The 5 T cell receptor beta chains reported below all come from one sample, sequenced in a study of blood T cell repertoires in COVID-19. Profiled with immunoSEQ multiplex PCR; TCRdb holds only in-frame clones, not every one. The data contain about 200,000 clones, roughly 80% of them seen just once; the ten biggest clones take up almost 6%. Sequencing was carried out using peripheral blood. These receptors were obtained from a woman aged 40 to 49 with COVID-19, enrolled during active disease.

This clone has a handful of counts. In nucleotides, the CDR3 is TGTGCCAGCAGCTTAAGACTAGCGGGATACAATGAGCAGTTCTTC. Protein product: CASSLRLAGYNEQFF. This chain uses TRBV5-4 with TRBJ2-1; 11 nucleotides align to TRBD2. The ends lost 2 bases at V and 4 bases at J; junction bases unmatched: 2. Germline-derived CDR1 and CDR2 are SGHNT and YYREEE (reference sequence). CDR3 size: 15 residues.

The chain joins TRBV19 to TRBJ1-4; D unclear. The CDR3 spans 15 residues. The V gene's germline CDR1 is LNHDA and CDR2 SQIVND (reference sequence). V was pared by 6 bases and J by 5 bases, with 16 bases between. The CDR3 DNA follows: TGTGCCAGTAGCTCCTCGCGGCGGAGCAATGAAAAACTGTTTTTT. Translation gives CASSSSRRSNEKLFF. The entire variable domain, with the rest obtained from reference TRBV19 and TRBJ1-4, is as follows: DGGITQSPKYLFRKEGQNVTLSCEQNLNHDAMYWYRQDPGQGLRLIYYSQIVNDFQKGDIAEGYSVSREKKESFPLTVTSAQKNPTAFYLCASSSSRRSNEKLFFGSGTQLSVL.

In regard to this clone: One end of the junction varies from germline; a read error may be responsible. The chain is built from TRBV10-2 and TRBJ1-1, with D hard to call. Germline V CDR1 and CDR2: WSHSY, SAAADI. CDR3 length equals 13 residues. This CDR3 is CASSEEGPITQRF. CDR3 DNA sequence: TGCGCCAGCAGTGAAGAAGGCCCCATCACCCAGCGTTTT.

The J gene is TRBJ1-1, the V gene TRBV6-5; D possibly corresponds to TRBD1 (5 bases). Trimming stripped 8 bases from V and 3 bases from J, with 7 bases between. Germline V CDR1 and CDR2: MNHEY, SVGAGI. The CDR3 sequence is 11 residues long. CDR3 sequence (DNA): TGTGCCAGCCCAGGGTACACTGAAGCTTTCTTT. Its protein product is CASPGYTEAFF.

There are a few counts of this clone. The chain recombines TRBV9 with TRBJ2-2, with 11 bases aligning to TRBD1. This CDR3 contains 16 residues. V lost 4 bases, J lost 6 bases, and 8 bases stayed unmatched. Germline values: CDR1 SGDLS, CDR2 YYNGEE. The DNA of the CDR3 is TGTGCCAGCAGCCCCATACGGACAGGGGGCCCCGGGGAGCTGTTTTTT. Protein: CASSPIRTGGPGELFF.